The 8 T cell receptor beta chains in this list originate from one sample, sequenced in a study of blood T cell repertoires in COVID-19. TCRdb's table, derived via immunoSEQ multiplex PCR, lists solely in-frame clones and lacks some. Of over 60,000 clones detected, approximately 80% appear once; the ten largest clones hold about 16%. Sample: peripheral blood. These receptors were taken from a man aged 80 or over with active COVID-19.

The V call is TRBV5-1, the J call TRBJ1-4, with TRBD1 as a possible D gene (6 bases). Trimming pared 3 bases from V and 5 bases from J, leaving 14 bases between. The CDR3 is made up of 15 amino acids. In germline, CDR1 is SGHRS, CDR2 YFSETQ. The CDR3 DNA follows: TGCGCCAGCAGCTACCGAGGTACAGGGAATGAAAAACTGTTTTTT. Residues: CASSYRGTGNEKLFF.

J is TRBJ2-2 and V is TRBV5-4, with 7 nucleotides matching TRBD2. This CDR3 has 16 amino acids. Germline lookup yields CDR1 SGHNT and CDR2 YYREEE (reference sequence). Unmatched junction bases numbered 9, after V lost 3 bases and J lost 4 bases. In nucleotides, the CDR3 is TGTGCCAGCAGCTGGAGAGAGTGGGGGGGCACCGGGGAGCTGTTTTTT. It codes for CASSWREWGGTGELFF.

This clone was detected only a few times. The gene calls are TRBV7-2 and TRBJ2-2; possible D gene TRBD2, 7 bases. The germline CDR1 and CDR2 sequences are SGHTA and FQGNSA. There are 15 residues in the CDR3. Trimming removed 4 bases from V and 6 bases from J, with 15 bases in between. CDR3 bases: TGTGCCAGCAGCTCGTCCCGGGGGGCGGCCGGGGAGCTGTTTTTT. The encoded protein is CASSSSRGAAGELFF.

This rearrangement joins TRBV5-1 to TRBJ2-2; 8 nucleotides line up with TRBD2. The V segment lost 4 bases and the J segment 2 bases; nucleotides outside the gene matches: 4. The CDR3 covers 15 residues. Per germline, CDR1 SGHRS and CDR2 YFSETQ. In DNA form, the CDR3 reads TGCGCCAGCAGCGGGAGCGGGGGTAACACCGGGGAGCTGTTTTTT. It codes for CASSGSGGNTGELFF.

V usage is TRBV2 and J usage is TRBJ2-1, with 9 positions matching TRBD1. CDR3 length: 13 amino acids. The germline gives CDR1 SNHLY, CDR2 FYNNEI. Germline trimming cut 8 bases from V and 2 bases from J; bases unmatched to any gene: 1. The CDR3 DNA sequence: TGTGCCAGCTGGACAGGGGCCTACAATGAGCAGTTCTTC. It translates to CASWTGAYNEQFF.

This clone was seen once. The chain uses TRBV9 and TRBJ2-4, with TRBD1 matching 7 bases. V shed 6 bases, J shed 7 bases, and the junction held 10 bases outside the gene matches. Germline CDR1 SGDLS, CDR2 YYNGEE. This CDR3 has 14 amino acids. The CDR3 is CASTLSDRANIQYF. The CDR3 region has the DNA TGTGCCAGCACATTGAGCGACAGGGCCAACATTCAGTACTTC.

CDR3 bases: TGTGCCAGCAGCTTAGCTCAGGGGTCCTACAATGAGCAGTTCTTC. Translated: CASSLAQGSYNEQFF. The chain couples TRBV7-3 to TRBJ2-1, with a tentative D call TRBD1 (6 bases). Trimming removed 2 bases at V and 1 base at J, with 9 bases between. This CDR3 has 15 amino acids. The germline gives CDR1 SGHTA, CDR2 FQGTGA.

This rearrangement joins TRBV24-1 to TRBJ2-7; 12 bases map to TRBD1. Per the germline V gene, CDR1 is KGHDR and CDR2 is SFDVKD. The CDR3 consists of 17 residues. Losses at the gene ends were 2 bases for V and 3 bases for J; bases not matched to a gene: 7. In nucleotides, the CDR3 is TGTGCCACCAGTGATTCCGGGACAGGGGGCTTAATCTACGAGCAGTACTTC. Amino acid sequence: CATSDSGTGGLIYEQYF.